What follows are 20 T cell receptor beta chains derived from one specimen sequenced in a study of T cell repertoires in cytomegalovirus infection. TCRdb re-called the reads with MiXCR, one entry per CDR3 protein. Found here are under 300,000 distinct CDR3 sequences, roughly an eighth of them singletons; the top ten hold around 1.6%. The material sequenced was PBMCs. All receptors derive from a human donor in good health (CMV status not recorded). Some clones in this sample may be carry-over from other donors' samples.

This clonotype was observed at least ten times. The CDR3 loop is CSVTNVQDEQYF. CDR3 sequence (DNA): TGCAGCGTAACAAACGTACAGGACGAGCAGTACTTC. This chain links TRBV29-1 with TRBJ2-7, with D possibly TRBD1 on 5 matching bases. The germline CDR1 and CDR2 sequences are SQVTM and ANQGSEA. Between the trimmed V and J ends, which lost 6 bases and 5 bases, there was a span of 14 bases. The length of the CDR3 is 12 residues.

This clonotype was found many times. The chain combines TRBV28 with TRBJ2-1; 11 bases fit TRBD2. The CDR3 has 17 amino acids. Trimming removed 5 bases from V and 7 bases from J; junction bases left unmatched: 13. CDR1 is MDHEN, CDR2 SYDVKM, per germline. The CDR3 sequence is CASSPGGLAVRGNEQFF. The DNA of the CDR3 is TGTGCCAGCAGTCCCGGGGGACTAGCGGTTAGGGGGAATGAGCAGTTCTTC.

Concerning this clonotype: Since a much larger clone is just one base distant, this may be a read error. J is TRBJ1-2 and V is TRBV4-3; TRBD1 matches 9 bases. The CDR3 is 15 residues long. Germline CDR1 is LGHNA and CDR2 is YSLEER. The CDR3 protein is CASSQDRGRNYGYSF. Here the CDR3 DNA reads TGCGCCAGCAGCCAGGACAGGGGAAGGAACTATGGCTACTCCTTC.

The chain is built from TRBV2 and TRBJ2-2; D perhaps matches TRBD2 (6 bases). V was cut by 10 bases and J by 1 base, with 13 bases left in between. The CDR3 sequence is 14 residues long. Per the germline V gene, CDR1 is SNHLY and CDR2 is FYNNEI. The CDR3 region is CATKGLKNTGELFF. The CDR3 region has the DNA TGTGCCACCAAGGGACTTAAGAACACCGGGGAGCTGTTTTTT.

This clonotype was detected a few times. This chain joins TRBV28 and TRBJ1-5; the D is unclear. The length of the CDR3 is 16 residues. V lost 1 base and J 3 bases, leaving 13 bases between the germline ends. The V gene's germline CDR1 is MDHEN and CDR2 SYDVKM. CDR3 residues: CASSLLGQYPNQPQHF. The DNA of the CDR3 is TGTGCCAGCAGTTTATTAGGGCAGTATCCCAATCAGCCCCAGCATTTT.

In its sample, this clonotype was seen many times. CDR3 residues: CASSPSGRKSPLHF. CDR3 in DNA: TGTGCCAGCAGTCCGTCGGGGCGAAAGTCACCCCTCCACTTT. The chain employs TRBV28 and TRBJ1-6; maybe TRBD1 (5 bases). CDR3 length: 14 amino acids. Germline assignment: CDR1 MDHEN and CDR2 SYDVKM. The germline V and J ends were trimmed by 5 bases and 10 bases, with 15 bases remaining between them.

This clonotype was found many times. The chain recombines TRBV7-8 with TRBJ2-1, with TRBD2 identical over 15 bases. The CDR3 has 15 amino acids. Germline loops: CDR1 SGHVS, CDR2 FQNEAQ. The trim removed 5 bases at V and 10 bases at J, leaving 6 bases unmatched. The CDR3 spells CASSGPGTSGGEQFF. The CDR3 DNA reads as TGTGCCAGCAGCGGACCCGGGACTAGCGGGGGGGAGCAGTTCTTC.

This clonotype was detected many times. The chain combines TRBV7-9 with TRBJ2-1; no reliable D call. Germline loops: CDR1 SEHNR, CDR2 FQNEAQ (reference sequence). Trimming removed 1 base at V and 7 bases at J, with 8 bases between. This CDR3 has 13 residues. CDR3 in DNA: TGTGCCAGCAGCTTAGGCACGTGGAATGAGCAGTTCTTC. Protein product: CASSLGTWNEQFF. The full variable domain, its missing parts supplied by reference TRBV7-9 and TRBJ2-1, is DTGVSQNPRHKITKRGQNVTFRCDPISEHNRLYWYRQTLGQGPEFLTYFQNEAQLEKSRLLSDRFSAERPKGSFSTLEIQRTEQGDSAMYLCASSLGTWNEQFFGPGTRLTVL.

At least ten counts were recorded for this clonotype. The chain uses TRBV19 and TRBJ1-1; 8 bases are shared with TRBD1. Germline V CDR1 and CDR2: LNHDA, SQIVND (reference sequence). The CDR3 spans 15 residues. After removal of 1 base from V and 4 bases from J, the junction contained 5 bases not matched to a gene. The CDR3 is CASSIATTGATEAFF. The CDR3 DNA reads TGTGCCAGTAGTATAGCTACGACAGGGGCCACTGAAGCTTTCTTT.

This clonotype was observed many times. V is TRBV7-2 and J is TRBJ2-5; a weak D match, TRBD1 (6 bases). V lost 3 bases and J 5 bases, leaving 10 bases between the germline ends. CDR3 length: 13 amino acids. Germline CDR1 SGHTA, CDR2 FQGNSA. The CDR3: CASSFGQMETQYF. The CDR3 DNA follows: TGTGCCAGCAGCTTTGGACAGATGGAGACCCAGTACTTC.

This clonotype was detected many times. The chain carries TRBV7-2 and TRBJ2-7; D gene ambiguous. CDR1 is SGHTA, CDR2 FQGNSA, per germline. CDR3 size: 14 residues. The V and J ends lost 5 bases and 6 bases respectively, with 17 bases between them. DNA for the CDR3: TGTGCCAGCAGCCTCCAAGTGCCCTCTCTCGAGCAGTACTTC. It yields the protein CASSLQVPSLEQYF.

This clonotype showed up many times. CDR3 residues: CASSLDRVNYGYTF. The DNA of the CDR3 is TGTGCCAGCAGCTTAGACAGGGTTAACTATGGCTACACCTTC. The chain employs TRBV7-2 and TRBJ1-2, with a tentative D call TRBD1 (6 bases). CDR1 is SGHTA, CDR2 FQGNSA, per germline. The CDR3 is 14 amino acids. V was pared by 1 base and J by 1 base, with 7 bases between.

About this clonotype itself: A read error may explain this, as a much larger clone is one base away. The DNA of the CDR3 is TGTGCCAGCAGCTTACTCCCGGGGGATCTAGCCAAAAACATTCAGTGCTTC. Translation gives CASSLLPGDLAKNIQCF. V usage is TRBV7-3 and J usage is TRBJ2-4, with D possibly TRBD2 on 6 matching bases. This CDR3 spans 17 amino acids. Germline lookup yields CDR1 SGHTA and CDR2 FQGTGA.

This clonotype was picked up many times. This chain links TRBV7-9 with TRBJ2-7; D not resolved. This CDR3 has 15 residues. V was pared by 1 base and J by 4 bases, with 14 bases between. Per the germline V gene, CDR1 is SEHNR and CDR2 is FQNEAQ (reference sequence). The CDR3, as DNA: TGTGCCAGCAGCTTAGGTTCTCCGATTAATTACGAGCAGTACTTC. Its protein product is CASSLGSPINYEQYF.

At least ten counts were recorded for this clonotype. This chain joins TRBV11-1 and TRBJ1-1; D gene unclear. This CDR3 is built from 15 residues. V shed 2 bases and J shed 0 bases, with 10 bases lying between them. Looked up from germline, CDR1 is SGHAT and CDR2 is FQDESV (reference sequence). The CDR3 loop is CASSLYGLMNTEAFF. CDR3 coding DNA: TGTGCCAGCAGCTTATATGGCCTAATGAACACTGAAGCTTTCTTT.

The chain recombines TRBV20-1 with TRBJ2-1; the match to TRBD2 covers 7 bases. The CDR3 length is 14 residues. With V trimmed by 6 bases and J by 4 bases, 9 bases remained unmatched. Germline V gene lookup returns CDR1 DFQATT and CDR2 SNEGSKA (reference sequence). CDR3 sequence: CSAAGSGVYNEQFF. CDR3 sequence (DNA): TGCAGTGCCGCGGGGAGCGGGGTTTACAATGAGCAGTTCTTC.

The rearrangement joins TRBV5-1 to TRBJ2-5, with D hard to call. The CDR3 is made up of 17 amino acids. The ends were cut back, 4 bases at V and 4 bases at J, with 23 bases in the middle. In germline, CDR1 is SGHRS, CDR2 YFSETQ. CDR3 residues: CASSLPSPGRVVETQYF. CDR3 DNA sequence: TGCGCCAGCAGCCTCCCCTCCCCAGGACGGGTGGTAGAGACCCAGTACTTC.

The rearrangement uses TRBV6-2 or TRBV6-3 and TRBJ2-3; D not resolved. V was shortened by 6 bases and J by 5 bases, with 6 bases between the two germline ends. CDR3 size: 11 residues. The germline V gene encodes CDR1 MNHEY and CDR2 SVGEGT. The CDR3 protein is CASSKIDTQYF. CDR3 in DNA: TGTGCCAGCAGCAAGATAGATACGCAGTATTTT.

V gene TRBV5-4 combines with J gene TRBJ2-1, with 14 bases that match TRBD2. With V trimmed by 7 bases and J by 8 bases, 17 bases remained unmatched. Germline V gene data show CDR1 as SGHNT and CDR2 as YYREEE (reference sequence). The CDR3 spans 18 residues. Here the CDR3 reads CASGILGGLAGASDEQFF. The CDR3 DNA is TGTGCCAGCGGTATACTAGGGGGACTAGCGGGAGCTTCGGATGAGCAGTTCTTC.

As for this clonotype: A read error may explain this, as a much larger clone is one base away. Here the CDR3 omits its conserved ending phenylalanine or tryptophan, so a read error is the likely source. The chain joins TRBV24-1 to TRBJ2-1, with 10 nucleotides matching TRBD1. The CDR3 is made up of 15 amino acids. Germline CDR1 and CDR2: KGHDR and SFDVKD. V was clipped by 7 bases and J by 5 bases; unmatched bases: 7. In DNA, the CDR3 is TGTGCCACCAGCGAGGGACAGGGGCTCGACAATGAGCAGTTCTCC. Translating gives CATSEGQGLDNEQFS.